This T cell receptor (beta chain) is from a study of cytomegalovirus exposure and HLA in healthy donors. Trimming removed 0 bases from V and 4 bases from J; junction bases left unmatched: 3. This CDR3 has 15 residues. Germline-derived CDR1 and CDR2 are SGDLS and YYNGEE. The PCR had 60 Vbeta and 13 Jbeta primers. Sequenced by immunoSEQ multiplex PCR; TCRdb stores in-frame clones only, minus some. The sample yields about 130,000 clones, about 8.5% seen once. Study observations and caveats: CMV serostatus alone was available as immune exposure information.

This clone was picked up a small number of times. The antigen is not known. The material sequenced was PBMCs. The receptor was derived from a man aged 35 to 55 in good health and CMV-seronegative. This chain links TRBV9 with TRBJ2-2, with 7 nucleotides matching TRBD2. The CDR3 region has the DNA TGTGCCAGCAGCGTAGTGGAGCGGGGCACCGGGGAGCTGTTTTTT. Protein product: CASSVVERGTGELFF.